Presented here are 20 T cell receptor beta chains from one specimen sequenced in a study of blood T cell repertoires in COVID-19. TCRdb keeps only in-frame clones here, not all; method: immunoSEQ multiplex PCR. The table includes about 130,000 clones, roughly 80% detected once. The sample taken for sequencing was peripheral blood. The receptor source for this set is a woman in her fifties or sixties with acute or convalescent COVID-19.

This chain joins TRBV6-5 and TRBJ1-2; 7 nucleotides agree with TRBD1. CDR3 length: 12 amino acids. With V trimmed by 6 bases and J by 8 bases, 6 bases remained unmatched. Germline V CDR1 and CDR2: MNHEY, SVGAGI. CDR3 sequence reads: CASRKGAVGYTF. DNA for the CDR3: TGTGCCAGCAGGAAGGGGGCAGTAGGCTACACCTTC.

The CDR3 sequence is CASRDRVNSPLHF. CDR3 sequence (DNA): TGTGCCAGCAGGGACAGGGTTAATTCACCCCTCCACTTT. The chain is built from TRBV2 and TRBJ1-6; 8 bases align to TRBD1. V gave up 6 bases and J gave up 6 bases; unmatched junction bases: 1. CDR1 and CDR2 (germline): SNHLY, FYNNEI. The CDR3 covers 13 residues.

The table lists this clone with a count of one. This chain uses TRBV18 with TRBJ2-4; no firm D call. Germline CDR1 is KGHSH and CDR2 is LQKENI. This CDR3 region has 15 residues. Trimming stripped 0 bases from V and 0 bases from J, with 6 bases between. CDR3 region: CASSPPALAKNIQYF. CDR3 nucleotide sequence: TGTGCCAGCTCACCACCAGCTTTAGCCAAAAACATTCAGTACTTC.

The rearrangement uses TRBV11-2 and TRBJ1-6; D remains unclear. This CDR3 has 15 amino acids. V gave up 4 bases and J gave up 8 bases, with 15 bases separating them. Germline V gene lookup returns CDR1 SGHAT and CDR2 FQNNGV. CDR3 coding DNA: TGTGCCAGCAGCTCCTCGGGATACAAATATTCACCCCTCCACTTT. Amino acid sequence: CASSSSGYKYSPLHF.

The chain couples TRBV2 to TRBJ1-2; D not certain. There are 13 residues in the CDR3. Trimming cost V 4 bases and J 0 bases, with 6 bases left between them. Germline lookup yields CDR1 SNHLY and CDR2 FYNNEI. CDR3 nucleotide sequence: TGTGCCAGCAGTGCCCAGTCTAACTATGGCTACACCTTC. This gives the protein CASSAQSNYGYTF. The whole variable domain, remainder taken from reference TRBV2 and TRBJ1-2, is EPEVTQTPSHQVTQMGQEVILRCVPISNHLYFYWYRQILGQKVEFLVSFYNNEISEKSEIFDDQFSVERPDGSNFTLKIRSTKLEDSAMYFCASSAQSNYGYTFGSGTRLTVV.

CDR3 nucleotides: TGTGCCAGCAGTTTAACCGCGAGGGAGCAGTTCTTC. Its translation: CASSLTAREQFF. The chain uses TRBV12-3 or TRBV12-4 and TRBJ2-1; D unclear. The CDR3 runs 12 residues. V lost 2 bases and J lost 10, with 9 bases in between.

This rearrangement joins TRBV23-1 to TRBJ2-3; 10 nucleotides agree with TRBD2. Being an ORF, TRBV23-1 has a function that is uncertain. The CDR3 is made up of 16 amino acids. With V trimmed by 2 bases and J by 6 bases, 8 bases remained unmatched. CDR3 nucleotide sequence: TGCGCCAGCAGTCAAGGGAGCGGGGGGGCCAAGGATACGCAGTATTTT. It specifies CASSQGSGGAKDTQYF.

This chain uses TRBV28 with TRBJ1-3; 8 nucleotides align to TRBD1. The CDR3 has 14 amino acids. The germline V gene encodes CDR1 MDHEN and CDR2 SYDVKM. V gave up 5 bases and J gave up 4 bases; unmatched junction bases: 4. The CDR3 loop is CASSTGGEGNTIYF. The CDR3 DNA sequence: TGTGCCAGCAGTACAGGGGGAGAAGGAAACACCATATATTTT.

CDR3 loop: CAWSTGDRSLHF. In DNA, the CDR3 is TGTGCCTGGAGTACAGGGGATCGGTCCCTCCACTTT. This chain links TRBV30 with TRBJ1-6; TRBD1 matches at 7 bases. From germline, CDR1 is GTSNPN and CDR2 SVGIG (reference sequence). The V segment lost 2 bases and the J segment 14 bases; nucleotides outside the gene matches: 6. The CDR3 is made up of 12 amino acids. The full variable domain, its missing parts supplied by reference TRBV30 and TRBJ1-6, is SQTIHQWPATLVQPVGSPLSLECTVEGTSNPNLYWYRQAAGRGLQLLFYSVGIGQISSEVPQNLSASRPQDRQFILSSKKLLLSDSGFYLCAWSTGDRSLHFGNGTRLTVT.

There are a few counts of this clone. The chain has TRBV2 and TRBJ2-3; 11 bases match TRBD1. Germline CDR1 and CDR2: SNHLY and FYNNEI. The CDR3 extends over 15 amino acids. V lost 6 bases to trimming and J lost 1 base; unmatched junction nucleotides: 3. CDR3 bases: TGTGCCAGCAGCAAGGGACAGGGGGGCACAGATACGCAGTATTTT. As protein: CASSKGQGGTDTQYF.

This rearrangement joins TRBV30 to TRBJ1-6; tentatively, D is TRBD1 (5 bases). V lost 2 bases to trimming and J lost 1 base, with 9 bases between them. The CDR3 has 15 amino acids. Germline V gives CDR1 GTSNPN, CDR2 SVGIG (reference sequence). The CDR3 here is CAWSLQGSYNSPLHF. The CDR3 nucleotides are TGTGCCTGGAGTCTCCAGGGTTCCTATAATTCACCCCTCCACTTT. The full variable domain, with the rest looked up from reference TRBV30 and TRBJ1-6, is SQTIHQWPATLVQPVGSPLSLECTVEGTSNPNLYWYRQAAGRGLQLLFYSVGIGQISSEVPQNLSASRPQDRQFILSSKKLLLSDSGFYLCAWSLQGSYNSPLHFGNGTRLTVT.

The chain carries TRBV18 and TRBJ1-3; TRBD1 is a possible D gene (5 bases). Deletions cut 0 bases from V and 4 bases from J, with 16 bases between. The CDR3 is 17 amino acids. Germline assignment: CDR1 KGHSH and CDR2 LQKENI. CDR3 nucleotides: TGTGCCAGCTCACCACCTCTTTCCAGTGACAGAGGAAACACCATATATTTT. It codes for CASSPPLSSDRGNTIYF.

CDR3 sequence reads: CASSLSGGSYEQYF. Here the CDR3 DNA reads TGTGCCAGCAGCTTAAGCGGGGGGAGCTACGAGCAGTACTTC. This chain links TRBV7-2 with TRBJ2-7; the match to TRBD2 covers 9 bases. The germline V gene has CDR1 SGHTA and CDR2 FQGNSA. This CDR3 comprises 14 residues. V lost 2 bases and J lost 3; bases outside the gene matches: 2.

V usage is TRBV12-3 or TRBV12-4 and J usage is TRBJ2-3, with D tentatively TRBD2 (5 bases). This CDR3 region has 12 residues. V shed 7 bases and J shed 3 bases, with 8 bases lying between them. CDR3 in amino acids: CASTGGTDTQYF. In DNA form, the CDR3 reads TGTGCCAGCACCGGCGGGACAGATACGCAGTATTTT.

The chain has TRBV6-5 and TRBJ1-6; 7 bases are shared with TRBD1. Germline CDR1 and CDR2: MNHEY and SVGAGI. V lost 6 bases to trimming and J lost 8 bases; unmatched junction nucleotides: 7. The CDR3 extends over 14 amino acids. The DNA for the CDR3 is TGTGCCAGCAGCCTAGGGACAGTACATTCACCCCTCCACTTT. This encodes CASSLGTVHSPLHF.

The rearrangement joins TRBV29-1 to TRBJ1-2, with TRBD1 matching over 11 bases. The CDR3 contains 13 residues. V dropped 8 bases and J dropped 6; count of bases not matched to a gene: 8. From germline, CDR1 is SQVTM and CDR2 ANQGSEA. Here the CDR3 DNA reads TGCAGCATTGGGAGGGACAGGGGGGATGGCTACACCTTC. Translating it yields CSIGRDRGDGYTF.

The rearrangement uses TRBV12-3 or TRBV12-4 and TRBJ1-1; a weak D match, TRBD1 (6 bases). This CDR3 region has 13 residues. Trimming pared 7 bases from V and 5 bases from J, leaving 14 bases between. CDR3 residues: CASKWNTGTEAFF. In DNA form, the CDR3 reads TGTGCCAGCAAATGGAACACAGGGACTGAAGCTTTCTTT.

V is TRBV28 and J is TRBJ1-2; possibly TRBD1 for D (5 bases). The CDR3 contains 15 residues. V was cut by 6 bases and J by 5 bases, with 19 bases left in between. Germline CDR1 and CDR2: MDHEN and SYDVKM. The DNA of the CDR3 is TGTGCCAGCAGCCCGGCCGGGGGAGGGTCATATGGCTACACCTTC. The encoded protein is CASSPAGGGSYGYTF.

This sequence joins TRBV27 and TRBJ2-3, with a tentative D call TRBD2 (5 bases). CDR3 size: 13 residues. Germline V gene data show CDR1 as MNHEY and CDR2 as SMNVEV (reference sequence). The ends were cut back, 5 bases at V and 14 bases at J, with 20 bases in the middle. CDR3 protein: CASSRSTAASPYF. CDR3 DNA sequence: TGTGCCAGCAGTCGATCAACAGCGGCGAGTCCGTATTTT.

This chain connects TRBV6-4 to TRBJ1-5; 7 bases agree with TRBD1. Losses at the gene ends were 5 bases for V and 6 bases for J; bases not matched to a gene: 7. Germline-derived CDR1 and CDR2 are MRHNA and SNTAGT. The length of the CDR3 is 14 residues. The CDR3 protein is CASSPTGNGQPQHF. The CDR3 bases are TGTGCCAGCAGTCCGACAGGGAACGGTCAGCCCCAGCATTTT.